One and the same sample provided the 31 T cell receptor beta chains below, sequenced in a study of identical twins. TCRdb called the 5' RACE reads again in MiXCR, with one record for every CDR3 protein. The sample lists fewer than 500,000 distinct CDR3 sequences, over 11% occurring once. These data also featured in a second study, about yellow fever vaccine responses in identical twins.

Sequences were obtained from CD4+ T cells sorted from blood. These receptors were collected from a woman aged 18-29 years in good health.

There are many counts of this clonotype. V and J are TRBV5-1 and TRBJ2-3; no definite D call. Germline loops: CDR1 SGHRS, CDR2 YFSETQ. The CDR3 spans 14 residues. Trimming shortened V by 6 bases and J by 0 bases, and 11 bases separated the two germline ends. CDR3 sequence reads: CASILDGSTDTQYF. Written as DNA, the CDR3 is TGCGCCAGCATCCTTGACGGGAGCACAGATACGCAGTATTTT.

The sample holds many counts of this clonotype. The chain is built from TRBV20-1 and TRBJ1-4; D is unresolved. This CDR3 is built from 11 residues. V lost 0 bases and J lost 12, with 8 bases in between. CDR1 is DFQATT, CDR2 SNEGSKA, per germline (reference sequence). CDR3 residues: CSARDHPELFF. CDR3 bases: TGCAGTGCTAGAGATCACCCGGAACTGTTTTTT.

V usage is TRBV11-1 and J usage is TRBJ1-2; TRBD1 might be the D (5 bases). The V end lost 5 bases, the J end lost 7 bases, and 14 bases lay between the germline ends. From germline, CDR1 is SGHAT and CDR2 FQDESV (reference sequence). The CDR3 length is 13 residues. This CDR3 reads CASSPGRVSGYTF. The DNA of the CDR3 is TGTGCCAGCAGCCCCGGCAGGGTGTCTGGCTACACCTTC.

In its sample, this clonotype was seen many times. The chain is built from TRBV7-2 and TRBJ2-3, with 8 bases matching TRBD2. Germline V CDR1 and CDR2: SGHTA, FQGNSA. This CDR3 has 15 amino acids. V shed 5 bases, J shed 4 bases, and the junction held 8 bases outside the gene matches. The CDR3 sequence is CASSQSGREADTQYF. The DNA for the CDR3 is TGTGCCAGCAGCCAATCTGGGCGGGAGGCAGATACGCAGTATTTT.

The CDR3 sequence is CASKDRATEAFF. DNA for the CDR3: TGTGCCAGCAAGGACAGGGCCACTGAAGCTTTCTTT. The chain links TRBV6-1 to TRBJ1-1; 8 bases map to TRBD1. Germline V gene sequence: CDR1 MNHNS, CDR2 SASEGT. V was clipped by 7 bases and J by 4 bases; unmatched bases: 2. The CDR3 has 12 amino acids.

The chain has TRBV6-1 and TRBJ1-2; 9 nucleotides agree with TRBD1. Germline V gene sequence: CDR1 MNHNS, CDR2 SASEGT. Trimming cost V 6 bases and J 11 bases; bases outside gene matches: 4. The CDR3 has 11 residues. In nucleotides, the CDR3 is TGTGCCAGCAGAGGACAGGGGCGATACACCTTC. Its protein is CASRGQGRYTF.

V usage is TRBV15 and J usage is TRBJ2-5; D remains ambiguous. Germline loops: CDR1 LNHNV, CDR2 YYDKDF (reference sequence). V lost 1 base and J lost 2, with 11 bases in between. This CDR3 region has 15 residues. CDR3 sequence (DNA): TGTGCCACCAGCAGAGCGTCGAGGCCACAAGAGACCCAGTACTTC. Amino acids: CATSRASRPQETQYF.

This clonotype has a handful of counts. The DNA for the CDR3 is TGTGCCAGCAGCCCACCTTGGGCGGGAGGGCCCAATGAGCAGTTCTTC. It translates to CASSPPWAGGPNEQFF. This sequence joins TRBV3-1 and TRBJ2-1, with 9 positions matching TRBD2. The CDR3 has 16 amino acids. V lost 4 bases and J lost 6; bases outside the gene matches: 10. CDR1 is LGHDT, CDR2 YNNKEL, per germline (reference sequence).

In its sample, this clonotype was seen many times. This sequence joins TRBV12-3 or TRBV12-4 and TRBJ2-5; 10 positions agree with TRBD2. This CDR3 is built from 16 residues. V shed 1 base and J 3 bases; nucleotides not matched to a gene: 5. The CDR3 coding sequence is TGTGCCAGCAGTTTAGATCCTAGCGGGAGTAAAGAGACCCAGTACTTC. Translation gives CASSLDPSGSKETQYF.

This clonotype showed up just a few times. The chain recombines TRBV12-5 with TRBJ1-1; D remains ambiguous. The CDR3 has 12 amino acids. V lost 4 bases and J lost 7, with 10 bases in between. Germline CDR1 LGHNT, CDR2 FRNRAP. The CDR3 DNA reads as TGTGCTAGTGGTTCCCTCATTGGTGAAGCTTTCTTT. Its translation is CASGSLIGEAFF.

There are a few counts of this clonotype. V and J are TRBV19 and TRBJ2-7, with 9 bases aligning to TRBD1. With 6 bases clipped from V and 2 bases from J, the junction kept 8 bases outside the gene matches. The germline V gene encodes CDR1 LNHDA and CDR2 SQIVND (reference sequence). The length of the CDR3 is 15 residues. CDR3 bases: TGTGCCAGTAGAACCGGGACAGGGATCCCCTACGAGCAGTACTTC. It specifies CASRTGTGIPYEQYF.

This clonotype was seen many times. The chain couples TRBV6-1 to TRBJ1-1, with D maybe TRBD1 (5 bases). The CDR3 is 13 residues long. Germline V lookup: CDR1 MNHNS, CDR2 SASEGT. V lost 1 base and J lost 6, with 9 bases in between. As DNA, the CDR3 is TGTGCCAGCAGTGAAGGGGACGGGCCTGAAGCTTTCTTT. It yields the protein CASSEGDGPEAFF.

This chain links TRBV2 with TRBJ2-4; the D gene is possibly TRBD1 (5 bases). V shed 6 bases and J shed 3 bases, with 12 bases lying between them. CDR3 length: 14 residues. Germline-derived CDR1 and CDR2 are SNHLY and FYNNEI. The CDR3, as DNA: TGTGCCAGCAGCCCCAGGGATAGCAAAAACATTCAGTACTTC. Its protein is CASSPRDSKNIQYF.

The CDR3, as DNA: TGTGCCAGCAGCTTAGACTTATACGGTAGCTCCTACAATGAGCAGTTCTTC. The encoded protein is CASSLDLYGSSYNEQFF. The chain has TRBV11-2 and TRBJ2-1; no clear D gene. CDR1 and CDR2 from the germline V gene are SGHAT and FQNNGV. The CDR3 consists of 17 residues. V lost 0 bases and J 0 bases, leaving 12 bases between the germline ends.

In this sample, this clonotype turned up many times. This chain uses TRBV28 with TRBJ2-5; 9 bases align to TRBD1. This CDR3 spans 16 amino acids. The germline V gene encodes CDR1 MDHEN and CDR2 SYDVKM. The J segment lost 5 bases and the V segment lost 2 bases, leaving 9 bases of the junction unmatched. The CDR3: CASSLALQGARETQYF. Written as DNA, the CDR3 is TGTGCCAGCAGTTTAGCCCTACAGGGGGCTAGGGAGACCCAGTACTTC.

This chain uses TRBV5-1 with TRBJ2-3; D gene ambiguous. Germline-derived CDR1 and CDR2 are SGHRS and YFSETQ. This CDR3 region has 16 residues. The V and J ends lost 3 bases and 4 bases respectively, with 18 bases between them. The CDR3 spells CASSYPSQAMADTQYF. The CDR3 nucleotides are TGCGCCAGCAGCTACCCCTCCCAGGCAATGGCAGATACGCAGTATTTT.

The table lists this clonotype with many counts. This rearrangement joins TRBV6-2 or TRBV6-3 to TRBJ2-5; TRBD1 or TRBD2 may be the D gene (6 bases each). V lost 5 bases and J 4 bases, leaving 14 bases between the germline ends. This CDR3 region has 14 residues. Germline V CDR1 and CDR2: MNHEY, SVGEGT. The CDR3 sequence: CASSRDLQGETQYF. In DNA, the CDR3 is TGTGCCAGCAGTCGGGACTTACAGGGAGAGACCCAGTACTTC.

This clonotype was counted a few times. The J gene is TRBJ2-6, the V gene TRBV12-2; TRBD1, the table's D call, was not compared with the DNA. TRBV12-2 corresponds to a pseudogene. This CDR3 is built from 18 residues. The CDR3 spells CASRPRQGASSGANVLTF. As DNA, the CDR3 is TGTGCAAGTCGCCCCCGACAGGGGGCTTCCTCTGGGGCCAACGTCCTGACTTTC.

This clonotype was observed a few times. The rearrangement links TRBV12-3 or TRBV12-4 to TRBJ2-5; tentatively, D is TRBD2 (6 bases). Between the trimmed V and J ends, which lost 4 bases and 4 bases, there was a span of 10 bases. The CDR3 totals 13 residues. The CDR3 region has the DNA TGTGCCAGCAGTTCCGGGACTCCAGAGACCCAGTACTTC. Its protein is CASSSGTPETQYF.

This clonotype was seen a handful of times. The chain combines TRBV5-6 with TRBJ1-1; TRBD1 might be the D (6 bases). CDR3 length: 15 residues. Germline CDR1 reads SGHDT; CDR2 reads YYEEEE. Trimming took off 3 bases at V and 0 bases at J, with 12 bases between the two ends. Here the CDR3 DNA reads TGTGCCAGCAGCTCACAGGGAAAAATGAACACTGAAGCTTTCTTT. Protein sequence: CASSSQGKMNTEAFF.

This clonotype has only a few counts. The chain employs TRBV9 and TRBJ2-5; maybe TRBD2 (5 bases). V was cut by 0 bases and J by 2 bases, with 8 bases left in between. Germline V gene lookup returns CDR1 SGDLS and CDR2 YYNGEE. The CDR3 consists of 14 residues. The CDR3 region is CASSVATRQETQYF. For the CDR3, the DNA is TGTGCCAGCAGCGTAGCTACTAGACAAGAGACCCAGTACTTC.

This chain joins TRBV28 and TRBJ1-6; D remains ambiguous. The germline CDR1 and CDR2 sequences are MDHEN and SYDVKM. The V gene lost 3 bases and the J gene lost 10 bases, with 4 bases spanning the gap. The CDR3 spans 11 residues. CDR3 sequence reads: CASSFQSPLHF. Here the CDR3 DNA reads TGTGCCAGCAGTTTCCAGTCACCCCTCCACTTT.

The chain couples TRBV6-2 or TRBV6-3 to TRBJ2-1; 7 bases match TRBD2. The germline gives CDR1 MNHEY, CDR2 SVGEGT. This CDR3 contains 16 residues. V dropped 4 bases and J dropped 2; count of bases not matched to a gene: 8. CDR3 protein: CASSSTREPTYNEQFF. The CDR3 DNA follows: TGTGCCAGCAGTTCTACGCGGGAGCCCACCTACAATGAGCAGTTCTTC.

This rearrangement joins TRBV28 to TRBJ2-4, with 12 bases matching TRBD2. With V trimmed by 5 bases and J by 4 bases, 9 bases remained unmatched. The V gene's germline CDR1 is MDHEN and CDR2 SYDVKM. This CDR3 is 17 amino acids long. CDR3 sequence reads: CASSPLAGGQGKNIQYF. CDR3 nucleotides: TGTGCCAGCAGTCCACTAGCGGGGGGCCAGGGTAAAAACATTCAGTACTTC. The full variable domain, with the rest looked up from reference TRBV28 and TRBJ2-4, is DVKVTQSSRYLVKRTGEKVFLECVQDMDHENMFWYRQDPGLGLRLIYFSYDVKMKEKGDIPEGYSVSREKKERFSLILESASTNQTSMYLCASSPLAGGQGKNIQYFGAGTRLSVL.

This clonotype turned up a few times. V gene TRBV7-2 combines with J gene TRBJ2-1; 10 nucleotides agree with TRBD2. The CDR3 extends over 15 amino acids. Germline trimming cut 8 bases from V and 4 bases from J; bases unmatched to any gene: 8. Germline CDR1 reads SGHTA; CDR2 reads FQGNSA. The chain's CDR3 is CASQTGTSVYNEQFF. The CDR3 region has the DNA TGTGCCAGCCAGACCGGGACTAGCGTTTACAATGAGCAGTTCTTC.

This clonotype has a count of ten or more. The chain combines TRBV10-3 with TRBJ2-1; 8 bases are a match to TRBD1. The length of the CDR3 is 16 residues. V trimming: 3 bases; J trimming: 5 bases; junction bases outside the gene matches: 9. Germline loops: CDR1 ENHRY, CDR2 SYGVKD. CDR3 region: CAISDQGAKADNEQFF. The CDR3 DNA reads TGTGCCATCAGTGATCAGGGGGCTAAAGCGGACAATGAGCAGTTCTTC.

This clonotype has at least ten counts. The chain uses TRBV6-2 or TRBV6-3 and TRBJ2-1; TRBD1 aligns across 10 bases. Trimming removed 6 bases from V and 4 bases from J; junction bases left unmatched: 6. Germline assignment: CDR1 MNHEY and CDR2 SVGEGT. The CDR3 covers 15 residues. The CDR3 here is CASSLTGGLYNEQFF. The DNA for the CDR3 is TGTGCCAGCAGCCTGACAGGGGGCTTGTACAATGAGCAGTTCTTC.

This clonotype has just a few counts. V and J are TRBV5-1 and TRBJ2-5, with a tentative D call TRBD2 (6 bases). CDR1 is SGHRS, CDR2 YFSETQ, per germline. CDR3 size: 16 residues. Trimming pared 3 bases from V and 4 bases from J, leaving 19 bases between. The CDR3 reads CASSSMEGGLSETQYF. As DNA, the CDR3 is TGCGCCAGCAGCTCGATGGAGGGAGGCCTCTCAGAGACCCAGTACTTC.

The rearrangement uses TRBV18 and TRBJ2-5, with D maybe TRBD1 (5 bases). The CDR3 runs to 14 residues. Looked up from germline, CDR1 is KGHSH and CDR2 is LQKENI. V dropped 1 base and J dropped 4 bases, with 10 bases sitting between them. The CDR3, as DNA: TGTGCCAGCTCACCACAGGGGAACTCAGAGACCCAGTACTTC. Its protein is CASSPQGNSETQYF.

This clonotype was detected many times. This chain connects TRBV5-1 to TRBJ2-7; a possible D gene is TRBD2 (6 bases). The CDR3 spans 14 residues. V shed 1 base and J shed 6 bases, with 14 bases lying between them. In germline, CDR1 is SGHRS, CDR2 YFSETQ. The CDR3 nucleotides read TGCGCCAGCAGCTTGTCGACGGGAGCGGGCGAGCAGTACTTC. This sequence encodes CASSLSTGAGEQYF.

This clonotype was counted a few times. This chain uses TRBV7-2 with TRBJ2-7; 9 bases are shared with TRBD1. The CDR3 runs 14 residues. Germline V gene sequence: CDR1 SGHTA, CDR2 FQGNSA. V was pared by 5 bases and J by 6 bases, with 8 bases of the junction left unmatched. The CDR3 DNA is TGTGCCAGCAGCCGGCCCGGGACAGGGAGCGAGCAGTACTTC. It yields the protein CASSRPGTGSEQYF.